The sample holds many counts of the clone carrying this TCR beta chain. The antigen is unknown. No treatment of any kind had been given to any patient before thyroid surgery. These data are taken from a study of metastatic and nonmetastatic thyroid tumors. Study findings and constraints: Patients with malignant thyroid tumors reportedly had significantly higher TCR beta diversity than those with benign nodules, in blood and tumor.

Through MiXCR, TCRdb re-clonotyped the PCR reads. The repertoire holds around 19,000 clones, with around 19% as singletons. The length of the CDR3 is 14 residues. Germline values: CDR1 SGHNT, CDR2 YENEEA. Trimming at V came to 5 bases and at J to 6 bases, leaving 5 bases not matched to a gene. The sequence was collected from a female donor with papillary thyroid cancer or a benign thyroid nodule (not recorded which). Some clones in this sample may be carry-over from other donors' samples. The chain recombines TRBV11-3 with TRBJ2-2; TRBD2 matches 8 bases. Source material: blood. The CDR3 coding sequence is TGTGCCAGCAGCCTCCTCGGGGGGGCCGGGGAGCTGTTTTTT. Translation: CASSLLGGAGELFF.